The sequence of this T cell receptor (beta chain) was determined in a study of cytomegalovirus exposure and HLA in healthy donors. Findings and limits, study-wide: In a later analysis, HLA-C alleles had the fewest associated TCRs, DRB1 alleles the most. Reports state that TCR beta sequences accurately predicted most subjects' HLA-A and HLA-B alleles. Sequencing depth across donors, presence/absence analyses assumed, was roughly uniform.

The CDR3 loop spans 15 amino acids. Germline CDR1 is SGHAT and CDR2 is FQNNGV. The PCR made use of 60 Vbeta and 13 Jbeta primers. Generated by immunoSEQ multiplex PCR, the TCRdb table keeps only in-frame clones and is missing some. This table holds about 170,000 clones, approximately 81% found once. Concerning this clone: Its antigen remains unidentified. Mismatch with germline at one junction end may stem from a read error.

Sequencing was done on a sample of PBMCs. The source is a male donor in good health and CMV-seronegative. The chain carries TRBV11-2 and TRBJ2-7; D is unclear. The CDR3 nucleotides read TGTGCCAGCAGATTAGTCCTCCGGGTCGACTACGAGCAGTACTTC. Its translation is CASRLVLRVDYEQYF.